A single sample gave rise to the 10 T cell receptor beta chains below, sequenced in a study of T cells in Graves' hyperthyroidism and ophthalmopathy. RNA transcripts were the template for amplifying TCR beta CDR3 regions. The HTBI primer set served for first-round RT-PCR of the TCR CDR3. Using its own MiXCR run on the multiplex PCR reads, TCRdb lists one record per CDR3 protein. The sample yields approximately 690,000 distinct CDR3 sequences, about 15% seen once. The specimen was blood. Source of these receptors: a woman between 50 and 59 years old with Graves' ophthalmopathy.

The chain is built from TRBV7-2 and TRBJ1-1, with D maybe TRBD1 (6 bases). V was pared by 1 base and J by 11 bases, with 14 bases between. Germline CDR1 SGHTA, CDR2 FQGNSA. The CDR3 covers 13 residues. CDR3 coding DNA: TGTGCCAGCAGCTTAGAGGTCGGGACAATCGCTTTCTTT. Encoded protein: CASSLEVGTIAFF.

As DNA, the CDR3 is TGTGCCACCAGCAAACCACAAGCGGGAGAGTTCGAATACGAGCAGTACTTC. Its protein is CATSKPQAGEFEYEQYF. The gene calls are TRBV15 and TRBJ2-7, with TRBD2 matching over 8 bases. The CDR3 contains 17 residues. With V trimmed by 4 bases and J by 4 bases, 15 bases remained unmatched. Germline V gives CDR1 LNHNV, CDR2 YYDKDF (reference sequence).

The J gene is TRBJ2-1, the V gene TRBV19, with 7 positions matching TRBD1. After removal of 7 bases from V and 8 bases from J, the junction contained 5 bases not matched to a gene. Germline loops: CDR1 LNHDA, CDR2 SQIVND (reference sequence). The CDR3 has 12 residues. CDR3 nucleotide sequence: TGTGCCAGTACATCACAGGGGTATGAGCAGTTCTTC. Translated: CASTSQGYEQFF.

CDR3 nucleotide sequence: TGTGCCAGCAGCCCAGCCGCAGGGGTGGTCTACACCTTC. It is translated as CASSPAAGVVYTF. The chain has TRBV4-2 and TRBJ1-2; D possibly corresponds to TRBD1 (6 bases). Per germline, CDR1 LGHNA and CDR2 YNFKEQ. CDR3 length equals 13 residues. V lost 4 bases, J lost 10 bases, and 16 bases lay in between.

This clonotype was counted many times. The gene calls are TRBV11-3 and TRBJ1-1; D gene ambiguous. Looked up from germline, CDR1 is SGHNT and CDR2 is YENEEA. The CDR3 extends over 15 amino acids. Trimming took 5 bases from V and 0 from J, leaving 13 bases between them. The CDR3 coding sequence is TGTGCCAGCAGCCCACTTCCCCGCATGAACACTGAAGCTTTCTTT. Its translation is CASSPLPRMNTEAFF. The whole variable domain, filled in from reference TRBV11-3 and TRBJ1-1, reads EAGVVQSPRYKIIEKKQPVAFWCNPISGHNTLYWYLQNLGQGPELLIRYENEEAVDDSQLPKDRFSAERLKGVDSTLKIQPAELGDSAVYLCASSPLPRMNTEAFFGQGTRLTVV.

A few counts support this clonotype. The chain couples TRBV5-1 to TRBJ2-1; D is possibly TRBD1 (6 bases). V dropped 4 bases and J dropped 5 bases, with 16 bases sitting between them. The CDR3 runs to 15 residues. In germline, CDR1 is SGHRS, CDR2 YFSETQ. As DNA, the CDR3 is TGCGCCAGCAGCCTGGACAGCCCGTGGAACAATGAGCAGTTCTTC. Its translation is CASSLDSPWNNEQFF.

This clonotype has a count of ten or more. This chain connects TRBV11-1 to TRBJ2-1, with a tentative D call TRBD2 (6 bases). The CDR3 extends over 12 amino acids. Germline assignment: CDR1 SGHAT and CDR2 FQDESV (reference sequence). The ends were cut back, 1 base at V and 12 bases at J, with 10 bases in the middle. CDR3 in DNA: TGTGCCAGCAGCTTAGATAGGGGAGGGCAGTTCTTC. The encoded protein is CASSLDRGGQFF.

This chain connects TRBV7-9 to TRBJ2-1; TRBD1 agrees at 9 bases. The CDR3 is made up of 18 amino acids. Germline V gene sequence: CDR1 SEHNR, CDR2 FQNEAQ (reference sequence). V shed 5 bases, J shed 0 bases, and the junction held 11 bases outside the gene matches. The DNA for the CDR3 is TGTGCCAGCAGCCTCGGACTAGGGACAGGGAGCTCCTACAATGAGCAGTTCTTC. Translation gives CASSLGLGTGSSYNEQFF.

In its sample, this clonotype was seen a few times. This chain connects TRBV9 to TRBJ2-7, with a weak D call TRBD2 (5 bases). The V end was cut by 1 base, the J end by 1 base, with 12 bases between. CDR3 length: 15 amino acids. Germline loops: CDR1 SGDLS, CDR2 YYNGEE. CDR3 amino acids: CASSVQRRSSYEQYF. In DNA, the CDR3 is TGTGCCAGCAGCGTACAGCGGAGATCGTCCTACGAGCAGTACTTC.

This clonotype was found many times. The rearrangement joins TRBV11-2 to TRBJ2-5; 7 bases agree with TRBD2. The V and J ends lost 3 bases and 0 bases, in that order; junction bases with no gene match: 10. This CDR3 spans 17 amino acids. The germline CDR1 and CDR2 sequences are SGHAT and FQNNGV. The CDR3 region has the DNA TGTGCCAGCAGCTTGCGACTTTTAGCGGGCTACCAAGAGACCCAGTACTTC. Residues: CASSLRLLAGYQETQYF.